The 10 T cell receptor beta chains in this list originate from one sample, sequenced in a study of T cell responses to AZD1222 COVID-19 vaccine. Repertoires were generated with immunoSEQ multiplex PCR, while TCRdb's copy carries only in-frame clones and drops some. Among about 83,000 clones listed, 88% were seen once. The material was peripheral blood, obtained on day 0 of MenACWY control vaccination. Source of these receptors: an adult in good health.

The genes are TRBV27 and TRBJ2-1; D is unclear. Germline V lookup: CDR1 MNHEY, CDR2 SMNVEV (reference sequence). Trimming stripped 5 bases from V and 2 bases from J, with 1 base between. CDR3 length equals 11 residues. The CDR3 is CASSAYNEQFF. In nucleotides, the CDR3 is TGTGCCAGCAGTGCCTACAATGAGCAGTTCTTC.

CDR3 loop: CASSQGPDRAVYEQYF. The CDR3 coding sequence is TGCGCCAGCAGCCAAGGACCGGACAGGGCGGTCTACGAGCAGTACTTC. V and J are TRBV4-3 and TRBJ2-7, with TRBD1 matching over 8 bases. V was pared by 1 base and J by 3 bases, with 8 bases of the junction left unmatched. The CDR3 totals 16 residues. Per germline, CDR1 LGHNA and CDR2 YSLEER.

Here the CDR3 DNA reads TGTGCCAGCAGTTTGACAGATCGATGGGCCCAGTACTTC. It specifies CASSLTDRWAQYF. The chain links TRBV6-2 or TRBV6-3 to TRBJ2-5; tentative D call: TRBD1 (5 bases). Germline CDR1 reads MNHEY; CDR2 reads SVGEGT. This CDR3 is 13 amino acids long. V lost 4 bases and J lost 9, with 15 bases in between.

The V gene is TRBV5-1, the J gene TRBJ1-4; the D is unclear. This CDR3 region has 15 residues. V was trimmed by 2 bases and J by 11 bases, leaving 19 bases between them. Germline V gene lookup returns CDR1 SGHRS and CDR2 YFSETQ. CDR3 residues: CASSFFYSGGEKLFF. The CDR3 DNA reads as TGCGCCAGCAGCTTTTTCTATAGCGGCGGGGAGAAACTGTTTTTT.

In DNA, the CDR3 is TGTGCCAGCGTCCCCTGGGGAGGGAATAGAAACACCATATATTTT. Translating gives CASVPWGGNRNTIYF. This sequence joins TRBV21-1 and TRBJ1-3. TRBV21-1 constitutes a pseudogene. There are 15 residues in the CDR3.

This clone has just a few counts. The genes are TRBV7-2 and TRBJ1-6, with D hard to call. The ends were cut back, 4 bases at V and 7 bases at J, with 17 bases in the middle. Germline V gene data show CDR1 as SGHTA and CDR2 as FQGNSA. The CDR3 length is 16 residues. Written as DNA, the CDR3 is TGTGCCAGCAGCTCCGGACCTTATAATTACAATTCACCCCTCCACTTT. Amino acids: CASSSGPYNYNSPLHF.

This clone was detected once. This chain joins TRBV6-4 and TRBJ2-3, with TRBD2 as a possible D gene (6 bases). This CDR3 has 14 residues. With 8 bases removed from V and 0 bases from J, the gap between germline ends came to 12 bases. Germline CDR1 and CDR2: MRHNA and SNTAGT. The CDR3 loop is CASGSGLSTDTQYF. CDR3 coding DNA: TGTGCCAGCGGGAGCGGGCTGAGCACAGATACGCAGTATTTT.

The gene calls are TRBV19 and TRBJ1-5; maybe TRBD1 (6 bases). The germline gives CDR1 LNHDA, CDR2 SQIVND (reference sequence). The CDR3 is 14 residues long. V lost 5 bases and J lost 6, with 14 bases in between. The CDR3 loop reads CASSPGHIIQPQHF. CDR3 nucleotide sequence: TGTGCCAGTAGTCCGGGACATATTATTCAGCCCCAGCATTTT. Variable domain in full (rest from reference TRBV19 and TRBJ1-5): DGGITQSPKYLFRKEGQNVTLSCEQNLNHDAMYWYRQDPGQGLRLIYYSQIVNDFQKGDIAEGYSVSREKKESFPLTVTSAQKNPTAFYLCASSPGHIIQPQHFGDGTRLSIL.

This rearrangement joins TRBV3-1 (or the pseudogene TRBV3-2) to TRBJ1-1, with D perhaps matching TRBD1 (6 bases). The V end lost 1 base, the J end lost 5 bases, and 8 bases lay between the germline ends. The germline V gene encodes CDR1 LGHDT and CDR2 YNNKEL (reference sequence). The CDR3 loop spans 13 amino acids. CDR3 sequence reads: CASSQGRGTEAFF. CDR3 nucleotide sequence: TGTGCCAGCAGCCAAGGGAGGGGGACTGAAGCTTTCTTT.

The V and J genes are TRBV28 and TRBJ2-3, with 11 bases that match TRBD2. The V segment lost 6 bases and the J segment 3 bases; nucleotides outside the gene matches: 5. This CDR3 region has 15 residues. Germline loops: CDR1 MDHEN, CDR2 SYDVKM. This CDR3 reads CASSVRTSGTDTQYF. Written as DNA, the CDR3 is TGTGCCAGCAGCGTCAGGACTAGCGGGACAGATACGCAGTATTTT.